Below are 16 T cell receptor beta chains sequenced from a single sample in a study of T-cell reconstitution after alpha-beta-depleted transplantation in children. Unique molecular identifiers were built into the TCRbeta library. TCRdb itself ran the PCR reads through MiXCR, one entry per CDR3 protein. The sample yields about 830,000 distinct CDR3 sequences, 16% seen once. Sequences were derived from PBMCs, mostly from graft donor cells, sampled 360 days after TCRalphabeta/CD19-depleted stem cell transplant. The receptors originated from a male patient between 10 and 17 years old who had a stem cell transplant for acute lymphoblastic leukemia, so the T cells may come from the graft donor.

This chain uses TRBV9 with TRBJ2-1; D is unclear. Trimming removed 0 bases at V and 7 bases at J, with 20 bases between. CDR1 is SGDLS and CDR2 is YYNGEE in the germline V gene. The CDR3 extends over 17 amino acids. The CDR3 here is CASSVAGSLGLMNEQFF. The CDR3 nucleotides are TGTGCCAGCAGCGTAGCCGGGTCGCTGGGGTTAATGAATGAGCAGTTCTTC. Full variable domain (missing parts from reference TRBV9 and TRBJ2-1): DSGVTQTPKHLITATGQRVTLRCSPRSGDLSVYWYQQSLDQGLQFLIQYYNGEERAKGNILERFSAQQFPDLHSELNLSSLELGDSALYFCASSVAGSLGLMNEQFFGPGTRLTVL.

V usage is TRBV5-4 and J usage is TRBJ2-3, with TRBD1 matching 8 bases. V lost 4 bases to trimming and J lost 1 base; unmatched junction nucleotides: 5. Germline-derived CDR1 and CDR2 are SGHNT and YYREEE (reference sequence). The CDR3 is 15 amino acids. The CDR3 coding sequence is TGTGCCAGCAGCCTTCCGGGACAGGGCACAGATACGCAGTATTTT. Translating it yields CASSLPGQGTDTQYF.

The chain is built from TRBV9 and TRBJ2-5, with a weak D call TRBD2 (6 bases). V lost 3 bases to trimming and J lost 5 bases, with 17 bases between them. CDR3 size: 15 residues. The germline gives CDR1 SGDLS, CDR2 YYNGEE. Here the CDR3 reads CASSASPGSRETQYF. CDR3 nucleotide sequence: TGTGCCAGCAGCGCGAGCCCCGGGAGCCGGGAGACCCAGTACTTC. The full variable domain, completed using reference TRBV9 and TRBJ2-5, is DSGVTQTPKHLITATGQRVTLRCSPRSGDLSVYWYQQSLDQGLQFLIQYYNGEERAKGNILERFSAQQFPDLHSELNLSSLELGDSALYFCASSASPGSRETQYFGPGTRLLVL.

This clonotype was detected only a few times. This rearrangement joins TRBV6-5 to TRBJ1-1; 8 bases align to TRBD1. There are 14 residues in the CDR3. The V gene end was trimmed by 0 bases and the J gene end by 8 bases; junction bases not matched to a gene: 5. CDR1 and CDR2 from the germline V gene are MNHEY and SVGAGI. CDR3 loop: CASSYSPGQVEAFF. Here the CDR3 DNA reads TGTGCCAGCAGTTACTCGCCGGGACAGGTCGAAGCTTTCTTT.

This clonotype was detected only a few times. The rearrangement uses TRBV7-6 and TRBJ2-1; 9 nucleotides align to TRBD2. CDR3 size: 16 residues. Trimming took 4 bases from V and 7 from J; bases not matched to a gene: 11. The germline CDR1 and CDR2 sequences are SGHVS and FNYEAQ. CDR3 DNA: TGTGCCAGCAGCTACCTAGCGGGGACCTTCGTGAATGAGCAGTTCTTC. It specifies CASSYLAGTFVNEQFF.

V usage is TRBV5-1 and J usage is TRBJ1-4, with 11 bases lining up with TRBD1. J gave up 8 bases and V 3 bases, and 3 bases lay outside the gene matches. The CDR3 has 14 residues. Germline V gene sequence: CDR1 SGHRS, CDR2 YFSETQ. CDR3 sequence: CASSWTGGDEKLFF. The CDR3 DNA is TGCGCCAGCAGCTGGACAGGGGGCGACGAAAAACTGTTTTTT.

J is TRBJ2-1 and V is TRBV6-2 or TRBV6-3; no clear D gene. The CDR3 covers 14 residues. CDR1 and CDR2 (germline): MNHEY, SVGEGT. The V end was cut by 7 bases, the J end by 5 bases, with 15 bases between. The CDR3, as DNA: TGTGCCAGCATTAGAGCCCGACGAGACAATGAGCAGTTCTTC. Translation gives CASIRARRDNEQFF.

This clonotype was detected only a few times. The genes are TRBV28 and TRBJ2-1, with TRBD1 matching 7 bases. This CDR3 is 15 amino acids long. Trimming took 3 bases from V and 6 from J; bases not matched to a gene: 8. The germline V gene encodes CDR1 MDHEN and CDR2 SYDVKM. CDR3 sequence: CASSFDRDVRNEQFF. For the CDR3, the DNA is TGTGCCAGCAGTTTCGACAGGGACGTCCGCAATGAGCAGTTCTTC.

V is TRBV2 and J is TRBJ2-3; maybe TRBD2 (6 bases). The CDR3 spans 16 residues. Trimming removed 7 bases from V and 0 bases from J, with 17 bases in between. In germline, CDR1 is SNHLY, CDR2 FYNNEI. As DNA, the CDR3 is TGTGCCAGCAAGAGGGGACTGGGTGCTAGCACAGATACGCAGTATTTT. It codes for CASKRGLGASTDTQYF.

CDR3 in amino acids: CASSLEWPSDGAEASSYEQYF. CDR3 sequence (DNA): TGCGCCAGCAGCTTGGAGTGGCCATCGGACGGCGCTGAGGCCAGCTCCTACGAGCAGTACTTC. V usage is TRBV5-1 and J usage is TRBJ2-7; D gene unclear. Germline assignment: CDR1 SGHRS and CDR2 YFSETQ. V was clipped by 0 bases and J by 0 bases, with 28 bases between them. The CDR3 has 21 amino acids. Variable domain in full (rest from reference TRBV5-1 and TRBJ2-7): KAGVTQTPRYLIKTRGQQVTLSCSPISGHRSVSWYQQTPGQGLQFLFEYFSETQRNKGNFPGRFSGRQFSNSRSEMNVSTLELGDSALYLCASSLEWPSDGAEASSYEQYFGPGTRLTVT.

This clonotype was found once. The chain is built from TRBV29-1 and TRBJ1-2; possibly TRBD1 for D (5 bases). The V gene's germline CDR1 is SQVTM and CDR2 ANQGSEA. The CDR3 spans 11 residues. V lost 2 bases and J 8 bases, leaving 9 bases between the germline ends. The CDR3 here is CSVEWGWGYTF. In DNA form, the CDR3 reads TGCAGCGTTGAATGGGGCTGGGGCTACACCTTC.

The chain couples TRBV27 to TRBJ2-1, with 8 bases fitting TRBD2. The CDR3 is 13 amino acids. After removal of 11 bases from V and 6 bases from J, the junction contained 9 bases not matched to a gene. CDR1 MNHEY and CDR2 SMNVEV come from the germline V gene (reference sequence). CDR3 sequence (DNA): TGTGCCCCCTACGGGAGGGCCTCCAATGAGCAGTTCTTC. Amino acids: CAPYGRASNEQFF.

The V and J genes are TRBV3-1 and TRBJ2-7; 11 bases line up with TRBD2. The V segment lost 0 bases and the J segment 3 bases; nucleotides outside the gene matches: 13. The CDR3 length is 19 residues. Germline V gene lookup returns CDR1 LGHDT and CDR2 YNNKEL (reference sequence). DNA of the CDR3: TGTGCCAGCAGCCAAGATTCCTATGTTCCGGGACTAGCGGTCTACGAGCAGTACTTC. Translating it yields CASSQDSYVPGLAVYEQYF.

This clonotype was found a few times. V is TRBV5-1 and J is TRBJ2-7, with 11 positions matching TRBD2. The J segment lost 4 bases and the V segment lost 5 bases, leaving 14 bases of the junction unmatched. Germline V gene sequence: CDR1 SGHRS, CDR2 YFSETQ. The CDR3 runs 17 residues. The CDR3 nucleotides read TGCGCCAGCAGACGTACTAGCGGGAGTAGGGTAACGTACGAGCAGTACTTC. The encoded protein is CASRRTSGSRVTYEQYF.

V gene TRBV24-1 combines with J gene TRBJ2-5; TRBD1 matches at 8 bases. The CDR3 totals 15 residues. From germline, CDR1 is KGHDR and CDR2 SFDVKD. V shed 4 bases, J shed 9 bases, and the junction held 12 bases outside the gene matches. The CDR3 spells CATSDSRQGRSSQYF. The CDR3 region has the DNA TGTGCCACCAGTGACTCCAGACAGGGGAGGTCGTCCCAGTACTTC.

The sample holds a few counts of this clonotype. DNA of the CDR3: TGCAGCGTTCGCACCCGGACGCTGAACACTGAAGCTTTCTTT. This codes for CSVRTRTLNTEAFF. This chain uses TRBV29-1 with TRBJ1-1; D call uncertain. Germline lookup yields CDR1 SQVTM and CDR2 ANQGSEA. Trimming removed 5 bases at V and 0 bases at J, with 13 bases between. The CDR3 spans 14 residues.